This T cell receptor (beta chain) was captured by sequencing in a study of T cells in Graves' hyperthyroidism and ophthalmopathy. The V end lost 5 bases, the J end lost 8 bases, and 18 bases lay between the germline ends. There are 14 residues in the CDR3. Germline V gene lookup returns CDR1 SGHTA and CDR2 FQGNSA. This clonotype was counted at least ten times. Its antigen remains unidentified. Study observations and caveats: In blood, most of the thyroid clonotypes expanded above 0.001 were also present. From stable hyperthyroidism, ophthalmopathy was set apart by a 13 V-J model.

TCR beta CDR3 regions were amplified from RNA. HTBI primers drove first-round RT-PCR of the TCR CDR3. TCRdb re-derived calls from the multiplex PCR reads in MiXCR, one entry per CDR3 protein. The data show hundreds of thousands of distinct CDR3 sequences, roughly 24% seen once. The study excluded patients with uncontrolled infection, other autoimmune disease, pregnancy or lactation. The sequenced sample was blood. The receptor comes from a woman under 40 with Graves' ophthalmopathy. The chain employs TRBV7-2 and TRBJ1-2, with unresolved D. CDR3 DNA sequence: TGTGCCAGCAGCCATAGGGCGGTGGACGACGGCTACACCTTC. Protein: CASSHRAVDDGYTF.